Here is one TCR beta chain with its context. This clonotype was detected a few times. This clone's antigen is unknown. One base away there is no much larger clone; base qualities are not given. CDR1 and CDR2, per the germline V gene, are SGHRS and YFSETQ. Its CDR3 holds 17 amino acids, cysteine through phenylalanine. Only CDR3 DNA is held: 51 bases, read in frame from base 1. For this chain, trimming is 2 bases at the V end and 1 base at the J end, and the number of junction bases without a gene match is 9. Library preparation was by RT-PCR. Sequencer: Illumina HiSeq 2500. The public sequencing data were trimmed at Q25 with fastp and processed into clonotypes with MiXCR by TCRdb, which kept only in-frame beta chains. CDR3 protein sequences are deduplicated, and each keeps its most common genes and DNA. Present in this sample are 700,000 to 900,000 distinct CDR3 sequences, 21% of which were seen just once. The top ten clonotypes cover around 9.6% of the sample.

The sample comes from a study of response to subunit inactivated influenza vaccine (dated 2018 in TCRdb). Describing the broader study: Deep quantitative T cell receptor repertoire profiling was used in the study to track responses to a trivalent subunit inactivated influenza vaccine. Summary of the overall study and its limitations: According to the authors, only a limited number of new T cells may be recruited by each seasonal influenza vaccination.

This clonotype was sampled from a man aged 50 to 59 who received an inactivated influenza vaccine. Donor details come from another sample of the same person, matched by shared clones. The chain was built from TRBV5-1 and TRBJ2-1, with 7 bases in between that match TRBD1. This specimen was PBMCs from blood, taken 4 to 6 days after vaccination. CDR3 region: CASSFFGQERSYNEQFF. At the DNA level, the sequence is TGCGCCAGCAGCTTTTTTGGACAGGAGAGGTCCTACAATGAGCAGTTCTTC.